This T cell receptor beta chain was captured by sequencing in a study of cytomegalovirus exposure and HLA in healthy donors. Study overall: Samples from HLA-typed donors yielded about 86 million unique TCRs in an early data release. When 398 donors were genotyped, roughly four fifths of them were found to fall in the Caucasian-associated ancestry cluster.

Germline assignment: CDR1 LNHNV and CDR2 YYDKDF (reference sequence). Germline trimming cut 3 bases from V and 7 bases from J; bases unmatched to any gene: 6. This CDR3 has 14 amino acids. The PCR employed 60 Vbeta primers together with 13 Jbeta primers. Produced via immunoSEQ multiplex PCR; TCRdb's table is partial and in-frame only. The sample includes roughly 150,000 clones, around 77% seen only once; the top ten take approximately 2%. Study-wide points: Some V segments, TRBV6-2 and TRBV6-3 among them, were indistinguishable and were therefore excluded.

On this clone: Its antigen is not known.

The chain links TRBV15 to TRBJ2-1; 7 nucleotides agree with TRBD1. The sample taken for sequencing was PBMCs. The clonotype originates from a young man in good health and CMV-seronegative. CDR3: CATSSGTGVNEQFF. As DNA, the CDR3 is TGTGCCACCAGCAGCGGCACAGGGGTAAATGAGCAGTTCTTC.